These 3 T cell receptor beta chains share one sample of origin, sequenced in a study of CD8 T cells in ankylosing spondylitis (dated by TCRdb to the late 2010s). General conclusions and limits of the study: A TCR beta motif made up of several highly homologous amino acid variants appeared to be characteristic of blood from ankylosing spondylitis patients.

Library method: 5' RACE. Sequencing relied on an Illumina HiSeq 2500. TCRdb reworked the public reads: Q25 trimming with fastp, MiXCR clone assembly, productive beta chains retained. Each CDR3 protein gets just one entry, which takes the most common genes and DNA from the rows behind it. Here the sample has 450,000 or so distinct CDR3 sequences; about 25% occur a single time. The ten largest clones capture roughly 0.9% of the sample. These receptors' targets are unknown. Sequencing was performed on blood, either unsorted or a sorted T cell fraction (not recorded which). These receptors originate from a male donor with ankylosing spondylitis.

The CDR3 reads CASSQGDLGRASDTQYF. The CDR3 bases are TGTGCCAGCAGCCAAGGGGACCTCGGGAGGGCCTCAGATACGCAGTATTTT. The chain is built from TRBV4-2 and TRBJ2-3; 8 bases are a match to TRBD2. The J segment lost 4 bases and the V segment lost 1 base, leaving 10 bases of the junction unmatched. Germline V gene lookup returns CDR1 LGHNA and CDR2 YNFKEQ. This CDR3 is 17 amino acids long.

In its sample, this clonotype was seen a few times. This chain uses TRBV20-1 with TRBJ2-3; tentatively, D is TRBD2 (5 bases). There are 14 residues in the CDR3. Trimming took 5 bases from V and 0 from J, leaving 12 bases between them. Germline V lookup: CDR1 DFQATT, CDR2 SNEGSKA (reference sequence). This CDR3 is CSAGSSTSTDTQYF. The CDR3 coding sequence is TGCAGTGCTGGGAGTTCCACTAGCACAGATACGCAGTATTTT.

The sample holds a few counts of this clonotype. J is TRBJ1-5 and V is TRBV5-1; no reliable D call. V dropped 2 bases and J dropped 3 bases, with 6 bases sitting between them. The germline V gene encodes CDR1 SGHRS and CDR2 YFSETQ. The CDR3 extends over 13 amino acids. The CDR3 bases are TGCGCCAGCAGCTTTGGGGACAATCAGCCCCAGCATTTT. Translated: CASSFGDNQPQHF.